One sample yielded the 14 T cell receptor beta chains listed below, sequenced in a study of T cell responses to AZD1222 COVID-19 vaccine listed by TCRdb under 2021. Library construction relied on the immunoSEQ multiplex PCR assay. Not all clones reach the TCRdb copy of this immuneACCESS table, which keeps in-frame sequences only. Checked studies attribute under half of the gap to unresolved V genes and leave the rest unexplained. In all, the sample holds around 140,000 clones, and over 75% of those were seen once. The ten most abundant clones make up 1.6% of the sample. The time point label corresponds to: baseline before first vaccination. Sequencing used peripheral blood, obtained on day 0 of AZD1222 vaccination. The source of these receptors is an adult in good health.

The chain combines TRBV4-1 with TRBJ1-2, with D perhaps TRBD1 (6 bases). Per the germline V gene, CDR1 is MGHRA and CDR2 is YSYEKL. Deletions cut 0 bases from V and 8 bases from J, with 22 bases between. This CDR3 comprises 17 residues. The CDR3 region is CASSQEGHIGGANGYTF. The CDR3 bases are TGCGCCAGCAGCCAAGAAGGCCACATCGGGGGGGCTAACGGCTACACCTTC.

This chain's CDR3 is CASSFQAGSTDTQYF. CDR3 in DNA: TGTGCCAGCAGCTTCCAAGCGGGGAGCACAGATACGCAGTATTTT. The chain combines TRBV7-2 with TRBJ2-3; 7 bases are a match to TRBD2. The V gene's germline CDR1 is SGHTA and CDR2 FQGNSA. V was clipped by 3 bases and J by 0 bases; unmatched bases: 3. The CDR3 totals 15 residues.

The CDR3 sequence: CASSEGTARPQHF. DNA for the CDR3: TGTGCCAGCAGTGAGGGGACGGCTCGGCCCCAGCATTTT. The chain has TRBV2 and TRBJ1-5, with D tentatively TRBD1 (5 bases). CDR3 length: 13 residues. Germline CDR1 is SNHLY and CDR2 is FYNNEI. V was cut by 3 bases and J by 9 bases, with 12 bases left in between.

This clone was picked up one time. One end of the junction does not line up with germline, which may come from a read error. This chain joins TRBV29-1 and TRBJ2-5, with D maybe TRBD1 (5 bases). The CDR3 consists of 12 residues. Germline V lookup: CDR1 SQVTM, CDR2 ANQGSEA. CDR3 protein: CSVEESTALHDF. Written as DNA, the CDR3 is TGCAGCGTTGAAGAATCGACAGCCCTACATGACTTC.

The chain couples TRBV6-5 to TRBJ1-2; the D gene is possibly TRBD1 (5 bases). This CDR3 is 12 amino acids long. Germline CDR1 is MNHEY and CDR2 is SVGAGI. V lost 6 bases, J lost 8 bases, and 13 bases lay in between. Here the CDR3 DNA reads TGTGCCAGCAGGCTAGGGGCGGGAGGCTACACCTTC. Amino acids: CASRLGAGGYTF.

The V and J genes are TRBV7-2 and TRBJ1-1; tentative D call: TRBD1 (6 bases). V lost 5 bases to trimming and J lost 3 bases, with 19 bases between them. Germline CDR1 reads SGHTA; CDR2 reads FQGNSA. The CDR3 covers 16 residues. Written as DNA, the CDR3 is TGTGCCAGCAGCCCGGTGGGAACAGGGAGGGACACTGAAGCTTTCTTT. This codes for CASSPVGTGRDTEAFF.

This clone was seen a handful of times. Written as DNA, the CDR3 is TGTGCCAGCAGCCCCTTAGGTGAAAAACTGTTTTTT. It encodes CASSPLGEKLFF. The chain is built from TRBV28 and TRBJ1-4; D is unresolved. Germline CDR1 is MDHEN and CDR2 is SYDVKM. The V gene lost 6 bases and the J gene lost 7 bases, with 9 bases spanning the gap. The CDR3 contains 12 residues.

V usage is TRBV9 and J usage is TRBJ1-3, with TRBD1 as a possible D gene (5 bases). Looked up from germline, CDR1 is SGDLS and CDR2 is YYNGEE. V dropped 0 bases and J dropped 4 bases, with 11 bases sitting between them. CDR3 size: 15 residues. CDR3 bases: TGTGCCAGCAGCGTAGCTTCAGGGTTCGGAAACACCATATATTTT. This encodes CASSVASGFGNTIYF. Full variable domain (rest looked up from reference TRBV9 and TRBJ1-3): DSGVTQTPKHLITATGQRVTLRCSPRSGDLSVYWYQQSLDQGLQFLIQYYNGEERAKGNILERFSAQQFPDLHSELNLSSLELGDSALYFCASSVASGFGNTIYFGEGSWLTVV.

The chain joins TRBV7-2 to TRBJ1-3; 8 bases match TRBD1. The V and J ends lost 6 bases and 0 bases, in that order; junction bases with no gene match: 4. The CDR3 totals 15 residues. Germline-derived CDR1 and CDR2 are SGHTA and FQGNSA. The CDR3 protein is CASRETGGSGNTIYF. The CDR3 nucleotides read TGTGCCAGCAGAGAAACAGGGGGCTCTGGAAACACCATATATTTT.

The chain links TRBV20-1 to TRBJ1-1; D unresolved. Germline V gene sequence: CDR1 DFQATT, CDR2 SNEGSKA (reference sequence). The V gene lost 3 bases and the J gene lost 1 base, with 15 bases spanning the gap. This CDR3 region has 15 residues. As DNA, the CDR3 is TGCAGTGCTAGTTCGCCCGGGCGGACGAACACTGAAGCTTTCTTT. This translates into CSASSPGRTNTEAFF.

The chain carries TRBV18 and TRBJ1-1, with D unresolved. The CDR3 sequence is 13 residues long. Germline V lookup: CDR1 KGHSH, CDR2 LQKENI. V was cut by 3 bases and J by 0 bases, with 5 bases left in between. The CDR3 DNA reads as TGTGCCAGCTCACCGGCGGTGAACACTGAAGCTTTCTTT. It is translated as CASSPAVNTEAFF. Full variable domain (missing parts from reference TRBV18 and TRBJ1-1): NAGVMQNPRHLVRRRGQEARLRCSPMKGHSHVYWYRQLPEEGLKFMVYLQKENIIDESGMPKERFSAEFPKEGPSILRIQQVVRGDSAAYFCASSPAVNTEAFFGQGTRLTVV.

This chain joins TRBV27 and TRBJ1-2; 8 bases line up with TRBD1. The trim removed 3 bases at V and 4 bases at J, leaving 4 bases unmatched. Per germline, CDR1 MNHEY and CDR2 SMNVEV (reference sequence). The CDR3 contains 14 residues. The CDR3: CASSFGGTGYGYTF. The CDR3 DNA follows: TGTGCCAGCAGTTTCGGGGGGACAGGCTATGGCTACACCTTC.

This clone appeared a few times. This chain connects TRBV19 to TRBJ2-3; either TRBD1 or TRBD2 may fit D (8 bases each). The length of the CDR3 is 19 residues. Trimming cost V 2 bases and J 5 bases, with 26 bases left between them. Germline CDR1 is LNHDA and CDR2 is SQIVND (reference sequence). The CDR3 spells CASSIKAGGSGSRGDTQYF. In DNA, the CDR3 is TGTGCCAGTAGTATAAAGGCAGGGGGCAGCGGGAGCCGGGGAGATACGCAGTATTTT. Full variable domain (rest looked up from reference TRBV19 and TRBJ2-3): DGGITQSPKYLFRKEGQNVTLSCEQNLNHDAMYWYRQDPGQGLRLIYYSQIVNDFQKGDIAEGYSVSREKKESFPLTVTSAQKNPTAFYLCASSIKAGGSGSRGDTQYFGPGTRLTVL.

The chain has TRBV27 and TRBJ2-5; 7 bases agree with TRBD2. The CDR3 is 13 amino acids. J gave up 4 bases and V 5 bases, and 4 bases lay outside the gene matches. Germline V CDR1 and CDR2: MNHEY, SMNVEV (reference sequence). CDR3 protein: CASSGRGGETQYF. As DNA, the CDR3 is TGTGCCAGCAGTGGGAGGGGAGGAGAGACCCAGTACTTC.